One sample yielded the 10 T cell receptor beta chains listed below, sequenced in a study of T cell changes during pregnancy in multiple sclerosis. Repertoires were generated with immunoSEQ multiplex PCR, while TCRdb's copy carries only in-frame clones and drops some. The table records about 59,000 clones, around 93% of them present only once. The sample was CD4+ T cells from peripheral blood mononuclear cells, taken before pregnancy. The receptors originated from a female donor with multiple sclerosis, enrolled in a pregnancy study.

The chain employs TRBV21-1 and TRBJ2-7; TRBD2 reflects the table's D call only, with no check against the DNA. TRBV21-1 is deemed a pseudogene. This CDR3 is built from 13 residues. CDR3 region: CASGLAGGPEQYF. In DNA form, the CDR3 reads TGTGCCAGTGGACTAGCGGGAGGACCTGAGCAGTACTTC.

The CDR3 protein is CASSERGQGSNTGELFF. The CDR3 DNA reads as TGCGCCAGCAGTGAGAGGGGGCAGGGTTCGAACACCGGGGAGCTGTTTTTT. This sequence joins TRBV10-2 and TRBJ2-2, with TRBD1 identical over 7 bases. V dropped 2 bases and J dropped 0; count of bases not matched to a gene: 6. The germline CDR1 and CDR2 sequences are WSHSY and SAAADI. This CDR3 spans 17 amino acids.

The DNA of the CDR3 is TGCGCCAGCAGCCAATCAATTGGACAGGGCATCCTATTCCCCACAGATACGCAGTATTTT. Translated: CASSQSIGQGILFPTDTQYF. V usage is TRBV4-1 and J usage is TRBJ2-3; 8 bases are shared with TRBD1. This CDR3 is 20 amino acids long. The junction had 18 bases not matched to a gene; V was cut back by 2 bases and J by 2 bases. Germline-derived CDR1 and CDR2 are MGHRA and YSYEKL.

V gene TRBV6-6 combines with J gene TRBJ1-5; D remains ambiguous. The CDR3 contains 12 residues. Trimming stripped 5 bases from V and 9 bases from J, with 11 bases between. The germline CDR1 and CDR2 sequences are MNHNY and SVGAGI (reference sequence). DNA for the CDR3: TGTGCCAGCAGTGGTTCGGGTCCGCCCCAGCATTTT. Encoded protein: CASSGSGPPQHF.

This clone came up once. V gene TRBV5-1 combines with J gene TRBJ2-2, with 9 bases identical to TRBD1. Germline CDR1 SGHRS, CDR2 YFSETQ. V shed 4 bases, J shed 7 bases, and the junction held 8 bases outside the gene matches. This CDR3 has 15 residues. CDR3 coding DNA: TGCGCCAGCAGCGCGGATGGGACAGGGAACGGGGAGCTGTTTTTT. Its translation: CASSADGTGNGELFF.

The chain is built from TRBV4-3 and TRBJ2-7, with D tentatively TRBD2 (6 bases). The CDR3 has 15 residues. V dropped 1 base and J dropped 5 bases, with 15 bases sitting between them. CDR1 and CDR2 from the germline V gene are LGHNA and YSLEER. CDR3 sequence reads: CASSQGSSWEDEQYF. The DNA of the CDR3 is TGCGCCAGCAGCCAAGGTAGTAGCTGGGAGGACGAGCAGTACTTC.

The chain is built from TRBV6-5 and TRBJ1-1; possibly TRBD1 for D (5 bases). This CDR3 has 12 residues. Per the germline V gene, CDR1 is MNHEY and CDR2 is SVGAGI. V dropped 8 bases and J dropped 4 bases, with 11 bases sitting between them. The CDR3 DNA is TGTGCCAGCTGGGAGGGGATCACTGAAGCTTTCTTT. The encoded protein is CASWEGITEAFF.

This clone was observed a handful of times. This sequence joins TRBV6-5 and TRBJ2-2; 7 bases match TRBD2. CDR1 is MNHEY and CDR2 is SVGAGI in the germline V gene. CDR3 length: 15 residues. Losses at the gene ends were 2 bases for V and 7 bases for J; bases not matched to a gene: 7. The CDR3 DNA follows: TGTGCCAGCAGTTACCTCGGGGGGAAGAACGGGGAGCTGTTTTTT. It is translated as CASSYLGGKNGELFF.

The chain has TRBV18 and TRBJ2-5, with a possible D match to TRBD2 (5 bases). The CDR3 runs to 12 residues. The V and J ends lost 2 bases and 5 bases respectively, with 6 bases between them. Germline CDR1 is KGHSH and CDR2 is LQKENI. The CDR3 DNA is TGTGCCAGCTCACCATCGGGGGAGACCCAGTACTTC. Translated, it gives CASSPSGETQYF.

The chain uses TRBV7-9 and TRBJ2-1; 7 nucleotides align to TRBD2. V lost 3 bases and J lost 13; bases outside the gene matches: 6. The CDR3 runs 12 residues. CDR1 is SEHNR, CDR2 FQNEAQ, per germline (reference sequence). The CDR3 nucleotides are TGTGCCAGCAGCTTCTATCCGGGAGGACAGTTCTTC. Amino acids: CASSFYPGGQFF.